This record concerns one TCR beta chain sequence. Its binding antigen is unknown. Base qualities are not recorded, but no much larger clone differs from it by a single base. This sample includes further DNA sequences coding for the same CDR3. CDR1 MNHEY and CDR2 SMNVEV were looked up in the germline V gene (reference sequence). From the cysteine through the phenylalanine, the CDR3 covers 14 amino acids. Kept here is only the CDR3 DNA, which spans 42 bases and is read in frame from base 1. V is pared back by 5 bases and J by 1 base, with 11 bases lying between the germline termini. The data were obtained in a study of blood T cell repertoires in COVID-19 (dated by TCRdb to between 2020 and 2021). With respect to the entire study: The collaborator samples originated in the United States, Italy and Spain and spanned the acute and convalescent phases of COVID-19. Where HLA class I and class II types were available, the types were taken from metadata supplied by the sample provider, not from assay-based typing. Deeply sampled blood TCRbeta repertoires from subjects exposed to, actively infected with, or recovered from COVID-19 were included in the dataset. The material from the prospective study consisted of cDNA or gDNA derived from T cells, B-cell-depleted T cells, or PBMCs. Samples came from the ongoing ImmuneRACE study (first 160 participants) plus 1,254 subjects from 6 global collaborators. The sample metadata nearly always contained a de-identified subject ID, COVID-19 status, age in years and sex. A freely available public database, intended as a resource for researchers studying the immune response to SARS-CoV-2, is where the repertoires were released. Paper-wide results and their limitations: Clinical and demographic metadata were provided uncurated, with the amount varying by source and participant.

Participants in the prospective study were enrolled through a virtual design, were aged about 18 to 100 years, and lived in roughly 24 United States geographic areas. In the prospective study, cohorts were assigned on the basis of participant-reported clinical history obtained from a screening survey and a study questionnaire. Recovered participants in ImmuneRACE Cohort 3 were defined as having two consecutive negative NP/OP PCR tests, clearance from a healthcare professional, or resolution of symptoms. Mobile phlebotomists in the prospective study collected whole blood, serum and a nasopharyngeal or oropharyngeal swab from every participant. Over a roughly two-month period, participants in the prospective study had the option of providing additional blood draws and questionnaires. Prospective study blood samples were shipped either frozen or at room temperature before DNA extraction. The immunoSEQ Assay, a bias-controlled multiplex PCR, was used to amplify TCRbeta CDR3 regions from genomic DNA. The authors' pipeline ran thus. The number of nucleated cells in each sample was estimated by amplification of reference gene primers within the assay. Sequence reads were collapsed and filtered to measure the absolute abundance of every unique TCRbeta CDR3 rearrangement. For each sample, productive Simpson clonality was calculated as the square root of Simpson's diversity index over productive rearrangements. TCRdb carries this immuneACCESS record with in-frame sequences only. Its versions omit some clonotypes, under half of them owing to an unresolved V gene in the studies checked, with the rest unexplained. D and trimming were read from the DNA, whereas the V and J calls and clone size are those reported in that table. This sample is represented by around 500,000 clones; 80% to 90% of them were singletons. Together, the top ten hold more than 7.5% of the sample.

The TCR sequence derives from a woman aged 60-75 years who had recovered from COVID-19. The specimen sequenced was PBMCs or T cells enriched from blood (not recorded which). This receptor chain uses TRBV27 and TRBJ1-1; the D gene is perhaps TRBD1, on 6 matching bases. The DNA sequence reads TGTGCCAGCAGTCCCCGAGGGGGGAACACTGAAGCTTTCTTT. Translated, this gives CASSPRGGNTEAFF.